These T cell receptor beta chains were read from a single sample in a study of graft-versus-host responses after intestinal transplantation. Their antigen targets remain unknown. Profiled with immunoSEQ multiplex PCR; TCRdb holds only in-frame clones, not every one. The table records 80,000 to 90,000 clones, 80% to 95% of them present only once. The specimen was unstimulated CD4+ T cells sorted from spleen or lymph node cells, collected before intestinal transplant. The receptors were gathered from a human donor who received an intestinal transplant. Each CDR3 is given with its conserved first and last residue. D genes are given only for firm matches. Clone size is stated in some rows and not others, as once, few, many or a class when expanded.

length: 13
J: TRBJ2-3
size: .
V: TRBV6-5
D: .
DNA: TGTGCCAGCAGTGACCAGGGTACAGATACGCAGTATTTT
CDR3: CASSDQGTDTQYF

length: 14
J: TRBJ2-1
size: .
V: TRBV5-1
D: TRBD1
DNA: TGCGCCAGCAGCTTGTACGACAGGGACAATGAGCAGTTCTTC
CDR3: CASSLYDRDNEQFF

length: 16
J: TRBJ2-1
size: .
V: TRBV27
D: TRBD2
DNA: TGTGCCAGCACCCTTGCCGGTCGCGGGAGCTACAATGAGCAGTTCTTC
CDR3: CASTLAGRGSYNEQFF

length: 16
J: TRBJ2-7
size: .
V: TRBV7-2
D: TRBD2
DNA: TGTGCCAGCAGCCAAAGACTAGCGGCCAATAAGGGGGAGCAGTACTTC
CDR3: CASSQRLAANKGEQYF

length: 14
J: TRBJ2-3
size: .
V: TRBV28
D: TRBD1
DNA: TGTGCCAGTTCCCGGGACAGGGGTTGGGATACGCAGTATTTT
CDR3: CASSRDRGWDTQYF

length: 13
J: TRBJ1-1
size: few
V: TRBV21-1
D: .
DNA: TGTGCCAGCAGCAAAACGGATCACACTGAAGCTTTCTTT
CDR3: CASSKTDHTEAFF

length: 14
J: TRBJ2-2
size: .
V: TRBV10-3
D: TRBD2
DNA: TGTGCCATCAGTGGTGGGGGGGATACCGGGGAGCTGTTTTTT
CDR3: CAISGGGDTGELFF

length: 15
J: TRBJ2-1
size: .
V: TRBV28
D: .
DNA: TGTGCCAGCAGTTTAGAACTGGGACAAAACAATGAGCAGTTCTTC
CDR3: CASSLELGQNNEQFF

length: 15
J: TRBJ2-3
size: .
V: TRBV30
D: TRBD2
DNA: TGTGCCTGGAGGCTAGGACTAGCGGTATCAGATACGCAGTATTTT
CDR3: CAWRLGLAVSDTQYF

length: 13
J: TRBJ1-2
size: .
V: TRBV11-2
D: .
DNA: TGTGCCAGCAGCTTACCAGAGGGCTATGGCTACACCTTC
CDR3: CASSLPEGYGYTF

length: 15
J: TRBJ2-3
size: once
V: TRBV7-7
D: .
DNA: TGTGCCAGCAGCCTGGGGGGATTACCCACAGATACGCAGTATTTT
CDR3: CASSLGGLPTDTQYF

length: 15
J: TRBJ2-5
size: .
V: TRBV10-3
D: TRBD1
DNA: TGTGCCATCAACCGCGAGGGGTCCAGGGGGGAGACCCAGTACTTC
CDR3: CAINREGSRGETQYF

length: 15
J: TRBJ1-6
size: .
V: TRBV28
D: .
DNA: TGTGCCAGCAGTCTCCGGGGCAGTCCATATTCACCCCTCCACTTT
CDR3: CASSLRGSPYSPLHF

length: 15
J: TRBJ2-1
size: .
V: TRBV14
D: .
DNA: TGTGCCAGCAGCCAAGATCCGGTAGTTTCCGATGAGCAGTTCTTC
CDR3: CASSQDPVVSDEQFF

length: 13
J: TRBJ2-1
size: once
V: TRBV7-8
D: .
DNA: TGTGCCAGCAGCTTGGGATCCTACAATGAGCAGTTCTTC
CDR3: CASSLGSYNEQFF

length: 13
J: TRBJ2-7
size: .
V: TRBV7-3
D: .
DNA: TGTGCCAGCAGCGAAAACCTGAACTACGAGCAGTACTTC
CDR3: CASSENLNYEQYF

length: 11
J: TRBJ2-1
size: .
V: TRBV20-1
D: .
DNA: TGCAGTGGGGGGGTGTTAAATGAGCAGTTCTTC
CDR3: CSGGVLNEQFF

length: 17
J: TRBJ2-1
size: .
V: TRBV4-1
D: .
DNA: TGCGCCAGCAGCCAAGGACGAAGCGGGCACTCCTACAATGAGCAGTTCTTC
CDR3: CASSQGRSGHSYNEQFF

length: 16
J: TRBJ2-3
size: .
V: TRBV4-1
D: TRBD2
DNA: TGCGCCAGCAGCCAAGCCCTAGCGGGAGGGCAAGATACGCAGTATTTT
CDR3: CASSQALAGGQDTQYF

length: 16
J: TRBJ2-1
size: .
V: TRBV4-1
D: TRBD2
DNA: TGCGCCAGCAGCCGCGTAGGACTAGCGGGAGATCGCGAGCAGTTCTTC
CDR3: CASSRVGLAGDREQFF

length: 15
J: TRBJ2-2
size: .
V: TRBV6-4
D: TRBD1
DNA: TGTGCCAGCAGTCCACAGGGGGCCGGCACCGGGGAGCTGTTTTTT
CDR3: CASSPQGAGTGELFF

length: 13
J: TRBJ2-5
size: .
V: TRBV18
D: .
DNA: TGTGCCAGCTCACCGGGGATACAAGAGACCCAGTACTTC
CDR3: CASSPGIQETQYF

length: 15
J: TRBJ2-3
size: .
V: TRBV27
D: .
DNA: TGTGCCAGCAAGAGTAAACGGGAGAGGTCAGATACGCAGTATTTT
CDR3: CASKSKRERSDTQYF

length: 14
J: TRBJ2-5
size: .
V: TRBV5-6
D: .
DNA: TGTGCCAGCAGCTTTTGGCAGGGAGGAGAGACCCAGTACTTC
CDR3: CASSFWQGGETQYF

length: 16
J: TRBJ1-3
size: .
V: TRBV7-8
D: .
DNA: TGTGTCAGCAGCTTACAAGCTATTGGAGGCGGAAACACCATATATTTT
CDR3: CVSSLQAIGGGNTIYF

length: 17
J: TRBJ2-5
size: .
V: TRBV7-9
D: TRBD2
DNA: TGTGCCAGCAGCTTGGCCAAAGGCGGGAGTAGAGGAGAGACCCAGTACTTC
CDR3: CASSLAKGGSRGETQYF

length: 16
J: TRBJ2-3
size: .
V: TRBV19
D: .
DNA: TGTGCCAGTAGTATAACGAGCGGAACTAGCACAGATACGCAGTATTTT
CDR3: CASSITSGTSTDTQYF

length: 15
J: TRBJ2-2
size: once
V: TRBV5-1
D: .
DNA: TGCGCCAGCAGCCCCTTCTCGGGAGACACCGGGGAGCTGTTTTTT
CDR3: CASSPFSGDTGELFF

length: 16
J: TRBJ2-2
size: .
V: TRBV25-1
D: TRBD2
DNA: TGTGCCAGCAGCTCGACTAGCGGGAGCGTCACCGGGGAGCTGTTTTTT
CDR3: CASSSTSGSVTGELFF

length: 15
J: TRBJ2-3
size: .
V: TRBV7-3
D: TRBD2
DNA: TGTGCCAGCAGCTCCGGGACTAGCGCCACAGATACGCAGTATTTT
CDR3: CASSSGTSATDTQYF

length: 14
J: TRBJ2-7
size: .
V: TRBV7-9
D: TRBD1
DNA: TGTGCCAGCAGCTTAAAGGGGGCGCCGATAGAGCAGTACTTC
CDR3: CASSLKGAPIEQYF

length: 17
J: TRBJ1-3
size: .
V: TRBV28
D: TRBD1
DNA: TGTGCCAGCAGTTTATTAGGGACAGGGTTGACTGGAAACACCATATATTTT
CDR3: CASSLLGTGLTGNTIYF

length: 15
J: TRBJ1-1
size: .
V: TRBV11-1
D: TRBD1
DNA: TGTGCCAGCAGCTTAGTTCGGGACAGGGGGCCTGAAGCTTTCTTT
CDR3: CASSLVRDRGPEAFF

length: 15
J: TRBJ2-2
size: once
V: TRBV11-3
D: TRBD2
DNA: TGTGCCAGCAGCCCAAGGACTAGCGGGAGCGGGGAGCTGTTTTTT
CDR3: CASSPRTSGSGELFF

length: 14
J: TRBJ1-2
size: .
V: TRBV6-5
D: .
DNA: TGTGCCAGCAGTTACGTGGACCCTCGTGATGGCTACACCTTC
CDR3: CASSYVDPRDGYTF

length: 17
J: TRBJ2-6
size: .
V: TRBV7-3
D: TRBD1
DNA: TGTGCCAGCAGCTCCCGAGCACAGGGGTCGGGGGCCAACGTCCTGACTTTC
CDR3: CASSSRAQGSGANVLTF

length: 15
J: TRBJ1-4
size: .
V: TRBV7-9
D: .
DNA: TGTGCCAGCAGCTTAGGAGGCAGGGTGCGGGAAAAACTGTTTTTT
CDR3: CASSLGGRVREKLFF

length: 13
J: TRBJ2-2
size: .
V: TRBV7-7
D: .
DNA: TGTGCCAGCAGCTCGATCAACGGTGGGGAGCTGTTTTTT
CDR3: CASSSINGGELFF

length: 15
J: TRBJ2-3
size: .
V: TRBV5-1
D: .
DNA: TGCGCCAGCAGCTTACACCCAAACCCCACAGATACGCAGTATTTT
CDR3: CASSLHPNPTDTQYF

length: 13
J: TRBJ1-5
size: .
V: TRBV18
D: .
DNA: TGTGCCAGCTCCCGGGGCCCAAATCAGCCCCAGCATTTT
CDR3: CASSRGPNQPQHF

length: 11
J: TRBJ2-7
size: .
V: TRBV20-1
D: TRBD1
DNA: TGCAGTGCTGACAGGGTGAACGAGCAGTACTTC
CDR3: CSADRVNEQYF